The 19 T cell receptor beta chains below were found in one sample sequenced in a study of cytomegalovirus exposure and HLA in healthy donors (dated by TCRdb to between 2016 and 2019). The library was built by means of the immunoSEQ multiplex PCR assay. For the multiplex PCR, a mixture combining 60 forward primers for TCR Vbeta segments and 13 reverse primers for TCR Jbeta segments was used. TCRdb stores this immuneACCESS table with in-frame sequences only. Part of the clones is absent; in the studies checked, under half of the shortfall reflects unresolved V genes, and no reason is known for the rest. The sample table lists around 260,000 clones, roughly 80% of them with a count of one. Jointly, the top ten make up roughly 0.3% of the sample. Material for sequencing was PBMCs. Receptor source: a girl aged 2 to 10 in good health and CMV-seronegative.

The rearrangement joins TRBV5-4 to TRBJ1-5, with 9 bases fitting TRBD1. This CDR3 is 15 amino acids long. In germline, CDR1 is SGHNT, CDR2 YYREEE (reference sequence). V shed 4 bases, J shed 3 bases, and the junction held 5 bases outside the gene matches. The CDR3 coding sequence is TGTGCCAGCAGCCCCGGGACAGGGCTCAATCAGCCCCAGCATTTT. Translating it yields CASSPGTGLNQPQHF.

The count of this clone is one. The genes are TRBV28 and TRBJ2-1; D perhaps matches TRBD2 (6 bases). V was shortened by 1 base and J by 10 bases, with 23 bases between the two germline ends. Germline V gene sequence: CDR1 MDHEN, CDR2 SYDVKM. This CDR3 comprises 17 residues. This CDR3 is CASSLYRGGGKIKEQFF. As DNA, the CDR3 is TGTGCCAGCAGTTTATATAGGGGAGGAGGGAAAATCAAGGAGCAGTTCTTC. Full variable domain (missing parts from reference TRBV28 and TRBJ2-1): DVKVTQSSRYLVKRTGEKVFLECVQDMDHENMFWYRQDPGLGLRLIYFSYDVKMKEKGDIPEGYSVSREKKERFSLILESASTNQTSMYLCASSLYRGGGKIKEQFFGPGTRLTVL.

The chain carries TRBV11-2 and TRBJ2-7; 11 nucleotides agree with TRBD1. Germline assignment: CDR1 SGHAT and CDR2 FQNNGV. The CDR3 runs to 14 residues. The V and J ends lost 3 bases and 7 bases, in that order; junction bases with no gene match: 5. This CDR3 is CASSFGTGGGEQYF. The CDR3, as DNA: TGTGCCAGCAGCTTCGGGACAGGGGGAGGGGAGCAGTACTTC.

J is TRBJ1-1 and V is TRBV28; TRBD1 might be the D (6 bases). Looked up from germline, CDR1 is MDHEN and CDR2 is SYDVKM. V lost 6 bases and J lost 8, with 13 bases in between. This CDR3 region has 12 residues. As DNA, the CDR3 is TGTGCCAGCAGACAGGGTAGCCCGGAAGCTTTCTTT. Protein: CASRQGSPEAFF.

CDR3 sequence (DNA): TGTGCCAGCTCACCCAGTGGGGGGAGCACAGATACGCAGTATTTT. Translated, it gives CASSPSGGSTDTQYF. The chain combines TRBV18 with TRBJ2-3; D is perhaps TRBD2 (6 bases). This CDR3 is 15 amino acids long. Between the trimmed V and J ends, which lost 3 bases and 0 bases, there was a span of 10 bases. The germline gives CDR1 KGHSH, CDR2 LQKENI.

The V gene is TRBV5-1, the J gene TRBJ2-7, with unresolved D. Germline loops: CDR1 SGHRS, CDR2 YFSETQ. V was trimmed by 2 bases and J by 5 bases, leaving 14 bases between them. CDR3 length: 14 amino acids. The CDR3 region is CASSFSTDMDEQYF. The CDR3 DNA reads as TGCGCCAGCAGCTTCTCGACCGACATGGACGAGCAGTACTTC.

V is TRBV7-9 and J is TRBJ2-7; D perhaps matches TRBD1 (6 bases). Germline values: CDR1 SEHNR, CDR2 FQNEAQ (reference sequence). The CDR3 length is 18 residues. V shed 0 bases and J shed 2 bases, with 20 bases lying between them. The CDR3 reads CASSLAGAGTPTPYEQYF. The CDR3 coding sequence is TGTGCCAGCAGCTTAGCGGGGGCAGGGACCCCTACCCCCTACGAGCAGTACTTC.

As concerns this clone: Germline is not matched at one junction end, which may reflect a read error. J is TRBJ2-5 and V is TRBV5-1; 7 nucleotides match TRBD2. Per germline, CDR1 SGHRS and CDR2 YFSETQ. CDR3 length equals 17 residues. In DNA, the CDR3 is TGCGCCAGCAGCCCCGACCCGTTCGCGGGGGATCAAGCGACCCAGTACTTC. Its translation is CASSPDPFAGDQATQYF.

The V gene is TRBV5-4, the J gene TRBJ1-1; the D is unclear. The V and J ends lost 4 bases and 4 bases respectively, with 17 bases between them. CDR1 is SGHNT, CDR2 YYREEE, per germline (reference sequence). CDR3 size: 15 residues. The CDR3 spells CASSTDTVLPTEAFF. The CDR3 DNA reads TGTGCCAGCAGCACGGATACAGTTCTCCCCACTGAAGCTTTCTTT.

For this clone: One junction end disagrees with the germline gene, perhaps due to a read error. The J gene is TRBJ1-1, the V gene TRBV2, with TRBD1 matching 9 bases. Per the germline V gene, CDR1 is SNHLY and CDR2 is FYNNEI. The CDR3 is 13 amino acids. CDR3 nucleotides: TGTGCCAGCAGTGATGTGGACAGGGGCTCGATCGTTTTT. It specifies CASSDVDRGSIVF.

This chain's CDR3 is CASRKSRGLYGYTF. The CDR3, as DNA: TGTGCCAGCCGTAAATCTCGGGGACTCTATGGCTACACCTTC. The chain is built from TRBV6-5 and TRBJ1-2, with D maybe TRBD1 (5 bases). The CDR3 loop spans 14 amino acids. Per germline, CDR1 MNHEY and CDR2 SVGAGI. The V end was cut by 8 bases, the J end by 4 bases, with 17 bases between.

CDR3 residues: CAWNRQGGYGYTF. CDR3 coding DNA: TGTGCCTGGAACCGGCAGGGTGGGTATGGCTACACCTTC. V and J are TRBV30 and TRBJ1-2; D possibly corresponds to TRBD1 (5 bases). The CDR3 covers 13 residues. The germline CDR1 and CDR2 sequences are GTSNPN and SVGIG (reference sequence). V lost 4 bases, J lost 5 bases, and 14 bases lay in between.

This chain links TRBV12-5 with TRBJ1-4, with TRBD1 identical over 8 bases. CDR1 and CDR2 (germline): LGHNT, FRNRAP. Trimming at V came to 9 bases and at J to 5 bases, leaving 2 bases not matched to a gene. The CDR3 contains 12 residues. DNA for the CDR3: TGTGCTAGCGGACAGGGAAATGAAAAACTGTTTTTT. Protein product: CASGQGNEKLFF.

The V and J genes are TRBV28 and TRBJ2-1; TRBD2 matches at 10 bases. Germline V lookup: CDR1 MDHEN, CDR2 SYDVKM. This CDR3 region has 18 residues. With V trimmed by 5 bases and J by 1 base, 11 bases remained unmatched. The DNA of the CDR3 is TGTGCCAGCAGTCAACTAGCGGGACGTCCCAATTCCTACAATGAGCAGTTCTTC. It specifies CASSQLAGRPNSYNEQFF.

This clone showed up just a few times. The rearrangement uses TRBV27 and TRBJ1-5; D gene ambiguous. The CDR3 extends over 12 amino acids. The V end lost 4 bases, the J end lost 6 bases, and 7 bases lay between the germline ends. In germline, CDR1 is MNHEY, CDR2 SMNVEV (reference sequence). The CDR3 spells CASSSGSQPQHF. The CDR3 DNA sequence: TGTGCCAGCAGTTCCGGGAGTCAGCCCCAGCATTTT.

The CDR3 region is CASSPQGDQPQHF. CDR3 coding DNA: TGTGCCAGCAGCCCTCAGGGGGATCAGCCCCAGCATTTT. V and J are TRBV5-4 and TRBJ1-5, with 7 bases matching TRBD1. The CDR3 totals 13 residues. Germline V gene sequence: CDR1 SGHNT, CDR2 YYREEE (reference sequence). V was clipped by 4 bases and J by 5 bases; unmatched bases: 3.

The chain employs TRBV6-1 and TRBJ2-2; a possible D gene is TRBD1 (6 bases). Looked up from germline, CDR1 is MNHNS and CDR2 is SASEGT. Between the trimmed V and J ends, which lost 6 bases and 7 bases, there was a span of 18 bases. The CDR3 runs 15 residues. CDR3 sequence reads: CASSDQQGRDGELFF. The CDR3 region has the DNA TGTGCCAGCAGCGATCAACAGGGTAGGGACGGGGAGCTGTTTTTT.

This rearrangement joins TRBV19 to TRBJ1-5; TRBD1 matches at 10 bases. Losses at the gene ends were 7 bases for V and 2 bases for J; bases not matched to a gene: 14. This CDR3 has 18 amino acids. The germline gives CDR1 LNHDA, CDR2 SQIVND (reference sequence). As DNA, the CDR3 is TGTGCCAGTACTAACCGGGACAGGGGCCGGCGGGGCAATCAGCCCCAGCATTTT. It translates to CASTNRDRGRRGNQPQHF.

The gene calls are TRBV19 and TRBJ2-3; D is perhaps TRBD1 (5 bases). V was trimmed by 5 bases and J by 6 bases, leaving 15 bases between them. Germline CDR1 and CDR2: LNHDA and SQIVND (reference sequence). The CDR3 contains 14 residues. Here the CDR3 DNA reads TGTGCCAGTAGTTTACAGGCCACCGGGGATACGCAGTATTTT. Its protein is CASSLQATGDTQYF.